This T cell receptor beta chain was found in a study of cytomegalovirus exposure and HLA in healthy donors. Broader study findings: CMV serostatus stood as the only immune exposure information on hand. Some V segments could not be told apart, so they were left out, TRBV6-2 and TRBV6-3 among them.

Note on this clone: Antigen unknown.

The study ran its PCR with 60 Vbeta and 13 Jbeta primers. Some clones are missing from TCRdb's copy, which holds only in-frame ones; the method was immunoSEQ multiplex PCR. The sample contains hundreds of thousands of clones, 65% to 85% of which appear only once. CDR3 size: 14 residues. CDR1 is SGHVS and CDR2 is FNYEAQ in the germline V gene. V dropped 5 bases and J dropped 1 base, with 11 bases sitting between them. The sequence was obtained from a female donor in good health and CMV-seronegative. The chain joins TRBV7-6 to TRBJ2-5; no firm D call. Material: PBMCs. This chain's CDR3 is CASSPPGIQETQYF. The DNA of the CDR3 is TGTGCCAGCAGCCCACCAGGAATCCAAGAGACCCAGTACTTC.